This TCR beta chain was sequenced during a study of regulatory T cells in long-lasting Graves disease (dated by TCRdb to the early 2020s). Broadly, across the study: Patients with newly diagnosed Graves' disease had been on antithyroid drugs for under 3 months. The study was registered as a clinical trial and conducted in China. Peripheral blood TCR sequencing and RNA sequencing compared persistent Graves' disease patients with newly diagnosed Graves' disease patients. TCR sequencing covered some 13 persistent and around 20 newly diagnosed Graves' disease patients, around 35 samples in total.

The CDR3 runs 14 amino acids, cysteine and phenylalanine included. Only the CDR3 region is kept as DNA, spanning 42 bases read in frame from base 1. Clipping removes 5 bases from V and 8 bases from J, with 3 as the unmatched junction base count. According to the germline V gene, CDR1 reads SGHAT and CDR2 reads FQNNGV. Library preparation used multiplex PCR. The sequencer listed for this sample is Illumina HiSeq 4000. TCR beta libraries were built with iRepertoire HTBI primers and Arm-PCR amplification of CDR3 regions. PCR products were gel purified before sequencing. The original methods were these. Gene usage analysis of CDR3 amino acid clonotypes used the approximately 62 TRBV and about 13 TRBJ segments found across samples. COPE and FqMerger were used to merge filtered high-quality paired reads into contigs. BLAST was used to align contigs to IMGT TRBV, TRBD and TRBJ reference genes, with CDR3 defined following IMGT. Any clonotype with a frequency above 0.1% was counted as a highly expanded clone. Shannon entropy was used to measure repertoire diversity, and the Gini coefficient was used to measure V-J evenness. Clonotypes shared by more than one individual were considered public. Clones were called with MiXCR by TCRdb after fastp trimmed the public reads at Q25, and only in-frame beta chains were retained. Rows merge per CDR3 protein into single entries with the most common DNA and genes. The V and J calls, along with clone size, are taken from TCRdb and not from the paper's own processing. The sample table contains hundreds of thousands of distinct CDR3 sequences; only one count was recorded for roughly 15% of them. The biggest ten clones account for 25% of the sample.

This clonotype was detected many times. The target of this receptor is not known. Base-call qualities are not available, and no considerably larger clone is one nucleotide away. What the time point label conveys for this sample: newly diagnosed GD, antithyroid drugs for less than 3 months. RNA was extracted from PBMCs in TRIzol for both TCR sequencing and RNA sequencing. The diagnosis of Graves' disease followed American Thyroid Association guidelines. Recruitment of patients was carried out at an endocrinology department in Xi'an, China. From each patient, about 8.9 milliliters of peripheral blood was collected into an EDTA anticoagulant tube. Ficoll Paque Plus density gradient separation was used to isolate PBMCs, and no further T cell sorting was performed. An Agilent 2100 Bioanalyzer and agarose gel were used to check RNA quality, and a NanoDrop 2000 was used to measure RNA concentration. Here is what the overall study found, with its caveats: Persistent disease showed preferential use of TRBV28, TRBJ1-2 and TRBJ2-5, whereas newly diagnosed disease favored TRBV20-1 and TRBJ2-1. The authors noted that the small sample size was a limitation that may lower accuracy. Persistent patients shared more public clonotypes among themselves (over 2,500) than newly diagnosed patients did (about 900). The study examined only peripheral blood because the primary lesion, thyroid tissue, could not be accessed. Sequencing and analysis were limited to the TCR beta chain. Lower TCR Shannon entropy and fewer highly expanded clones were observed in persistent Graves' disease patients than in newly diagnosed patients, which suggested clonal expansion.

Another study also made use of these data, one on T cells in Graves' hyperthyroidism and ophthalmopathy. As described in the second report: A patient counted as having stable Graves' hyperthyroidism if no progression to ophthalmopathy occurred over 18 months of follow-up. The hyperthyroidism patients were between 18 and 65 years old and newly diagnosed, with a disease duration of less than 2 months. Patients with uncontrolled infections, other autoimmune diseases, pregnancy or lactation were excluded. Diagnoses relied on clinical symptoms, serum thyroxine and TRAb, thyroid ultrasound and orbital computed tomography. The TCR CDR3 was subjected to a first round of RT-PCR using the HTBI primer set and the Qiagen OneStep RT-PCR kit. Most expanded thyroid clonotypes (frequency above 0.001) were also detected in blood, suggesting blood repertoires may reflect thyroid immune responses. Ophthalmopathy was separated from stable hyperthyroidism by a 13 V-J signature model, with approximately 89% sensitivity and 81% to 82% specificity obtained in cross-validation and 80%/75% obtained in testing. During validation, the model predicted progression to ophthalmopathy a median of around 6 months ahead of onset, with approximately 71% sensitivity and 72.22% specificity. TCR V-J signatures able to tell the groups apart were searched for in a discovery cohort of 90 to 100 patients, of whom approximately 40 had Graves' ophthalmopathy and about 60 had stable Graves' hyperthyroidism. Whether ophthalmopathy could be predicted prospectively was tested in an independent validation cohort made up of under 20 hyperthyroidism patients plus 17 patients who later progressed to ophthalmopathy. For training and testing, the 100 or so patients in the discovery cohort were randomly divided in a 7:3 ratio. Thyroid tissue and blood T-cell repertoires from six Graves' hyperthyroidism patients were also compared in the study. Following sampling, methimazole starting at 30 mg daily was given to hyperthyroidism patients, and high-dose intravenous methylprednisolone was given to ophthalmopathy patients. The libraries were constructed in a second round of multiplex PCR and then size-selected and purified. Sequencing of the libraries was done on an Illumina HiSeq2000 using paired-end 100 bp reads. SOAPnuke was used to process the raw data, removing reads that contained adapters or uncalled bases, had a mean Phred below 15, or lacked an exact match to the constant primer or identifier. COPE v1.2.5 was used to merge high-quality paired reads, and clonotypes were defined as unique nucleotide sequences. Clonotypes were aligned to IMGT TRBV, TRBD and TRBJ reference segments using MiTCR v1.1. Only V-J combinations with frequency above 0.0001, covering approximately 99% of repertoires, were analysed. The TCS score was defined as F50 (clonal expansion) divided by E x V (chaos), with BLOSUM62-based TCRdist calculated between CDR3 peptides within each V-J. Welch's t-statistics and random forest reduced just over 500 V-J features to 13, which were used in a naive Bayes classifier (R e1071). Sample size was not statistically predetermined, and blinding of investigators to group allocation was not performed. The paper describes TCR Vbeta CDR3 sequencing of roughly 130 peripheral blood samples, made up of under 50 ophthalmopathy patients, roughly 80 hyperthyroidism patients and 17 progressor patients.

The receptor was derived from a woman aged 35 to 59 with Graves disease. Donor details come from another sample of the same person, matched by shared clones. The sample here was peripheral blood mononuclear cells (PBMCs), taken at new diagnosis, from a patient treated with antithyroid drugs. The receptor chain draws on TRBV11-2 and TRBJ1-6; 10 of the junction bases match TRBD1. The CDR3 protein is CASSLTGGDSPLHF. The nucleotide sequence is TGTGCCAGCAGCCTGACAGGGGGCGATTCACCCCTCCACTTT.